The present T cell receptor beta chain was sequenced within a study of blood T cell repertoires in COVID-19. Study context: Samples taken during acute and convalescent COVID-19 were collected in the United States, Italy and Spain. PBMCs, B-cell-depleted T cells, or T cells provided the cDNA or gDNA that made up the material.

This CDR3 region has 13 residues. Trimming removed 1 base at V and 10 bases at J, with 12 bases between. Germline V gene sequence: CDR1 SGHNT, CDR2 YYREEE (reference sequence). Per the original methods: Reference gene primer amplification in the assay estimated nucleated cell counts. Sequencing was performed with immunoSEQ multiplex PCR; in TCRdb, only in-frame clones are kept and a portion is missing. V, J and clone size were drawn from that table, and D and trimming were deduced from the DNA. The sample yields hundreds of thousands of clones, roughly 88% seen once. Input material: peripheral blood. This TCR was sampled from an elderly man with acute or convalescent COVID-19. V and J are TRBV5-4 and TRBJ2-1; D might be TRBD1 (6 bases). The CDR3 spells CASSLLTGLEQFF. The CDR3 DNA sequence: TGTGCCAGCAGCTTGTTAACAGGGTTAGAGCAGTTCTTC.